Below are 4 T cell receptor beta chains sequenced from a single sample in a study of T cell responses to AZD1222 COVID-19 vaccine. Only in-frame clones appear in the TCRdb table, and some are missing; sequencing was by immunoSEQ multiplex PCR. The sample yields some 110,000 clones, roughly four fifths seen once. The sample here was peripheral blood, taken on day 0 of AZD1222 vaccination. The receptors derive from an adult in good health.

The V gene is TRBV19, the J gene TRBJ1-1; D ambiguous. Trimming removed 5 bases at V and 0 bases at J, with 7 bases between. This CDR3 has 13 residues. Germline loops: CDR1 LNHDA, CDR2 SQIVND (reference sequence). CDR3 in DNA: TGTGCCAGTAGTTACTCATTGAACACTGAAGCTTTCTTT. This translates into CASSYSLNTEAFF.

CDR3 sequence: CASSHNEGRGHPHQPQHF. CDR3 nucleotides: TGCGCCAGCAGCCACAATGAGGGCAGGGGGCATCCCCATCAGCCCCAGCATTTT. The V call is TRBV5-1, the J call TRBJ1-5, with 8 bases aligning to TRBD1. This CDR3 has 18 amino acids. The V and J ends lost 4 bases and 5 bases, in that order; junction bases with no gene match: 17. Germline-derived CDR1 and CDR2 are SGHRS and YFSETQ.

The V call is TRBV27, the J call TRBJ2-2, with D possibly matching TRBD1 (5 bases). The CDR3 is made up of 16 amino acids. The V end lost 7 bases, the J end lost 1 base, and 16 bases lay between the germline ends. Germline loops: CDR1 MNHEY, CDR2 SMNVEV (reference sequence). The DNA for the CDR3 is TGTGCCAGCAAGTCAACCTGGCAGGGGAACACCGGGGAGCTGTTTTTT. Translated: CASKSTWQGNTGELFF.

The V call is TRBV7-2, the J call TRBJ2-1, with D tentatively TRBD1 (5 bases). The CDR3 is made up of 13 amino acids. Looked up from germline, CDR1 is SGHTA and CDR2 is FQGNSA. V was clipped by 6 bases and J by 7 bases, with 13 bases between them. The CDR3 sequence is CASRGAVTNEQFF. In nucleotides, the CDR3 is TGTGCCAGCAGAGGGGCGGTGACAAATGAGCAGTTCTTC.